This TCR beta chain stems from a study of blood T cell repertoires in COVID-19. V shed 5 bases, J shed 3 bases, and the junction held 11 bases outside the gene matches. Germline V CDR1 and CDR2: SGHTA, FQGNSA. The CDR3 has 18 amino acids. The protocol was immunoSEQ multiplex PCR, while the TCRdb copy is restricted to in-frame clones and leaves out a portion. The table has about 100,000 clones, 60% to 85% seen once. The sample taken for sequencing was peripheral blood. The chain links TRBV7-2 to TRBJ2-7, with TRBD2 identical over 15 bases. This sequence was found in a woman older than 75 with active or convalescent COVID-19. The CDR3 spells CASSSRSGTSGGYYEQYF. The CDR3 region has the DNA TGTGCCAGCAGCAGTAGATCTGGGACTAGCGGGGGGTACTACGAGCAGTACTTC.